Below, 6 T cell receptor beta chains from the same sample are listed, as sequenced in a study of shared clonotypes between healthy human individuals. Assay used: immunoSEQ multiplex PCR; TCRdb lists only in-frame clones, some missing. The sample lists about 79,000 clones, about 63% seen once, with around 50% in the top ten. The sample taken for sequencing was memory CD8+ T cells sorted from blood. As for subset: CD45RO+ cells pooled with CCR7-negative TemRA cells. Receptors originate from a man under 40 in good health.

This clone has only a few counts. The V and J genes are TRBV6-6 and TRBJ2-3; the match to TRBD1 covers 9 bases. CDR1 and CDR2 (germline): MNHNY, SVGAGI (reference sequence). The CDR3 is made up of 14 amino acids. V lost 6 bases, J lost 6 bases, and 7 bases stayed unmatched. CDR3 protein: CASRHRDRADTQYF. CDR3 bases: TGTGCCAGCAGGCACCGGGACAGGGCCGATACGCAGTATTTT.

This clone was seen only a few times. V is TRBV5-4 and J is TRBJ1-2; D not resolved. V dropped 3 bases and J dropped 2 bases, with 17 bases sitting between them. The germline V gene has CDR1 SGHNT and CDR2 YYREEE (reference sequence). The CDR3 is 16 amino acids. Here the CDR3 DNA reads TGTGCCAGCAGCTCCGCGGCCAGTAGTGGGAACTATGGCTACACCTTC. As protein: CASSSAASSGNYGYTF.

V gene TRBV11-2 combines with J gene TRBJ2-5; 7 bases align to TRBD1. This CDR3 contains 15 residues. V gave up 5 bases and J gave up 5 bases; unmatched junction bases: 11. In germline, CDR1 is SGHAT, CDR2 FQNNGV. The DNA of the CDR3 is TGTGCCAGCAGCGGATACACAGGGGTAAGGGAGACCCAGTACTTC. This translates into CASSGYTGVRETQYF.

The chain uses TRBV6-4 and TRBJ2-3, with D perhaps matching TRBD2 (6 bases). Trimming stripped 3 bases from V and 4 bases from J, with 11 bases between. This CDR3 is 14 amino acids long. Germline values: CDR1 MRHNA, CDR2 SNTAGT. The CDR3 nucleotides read TGTGCCAGCAGTGAACGCGCTAGCGCAGATACGCAGTATTTT. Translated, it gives CASSERASADTQYF.

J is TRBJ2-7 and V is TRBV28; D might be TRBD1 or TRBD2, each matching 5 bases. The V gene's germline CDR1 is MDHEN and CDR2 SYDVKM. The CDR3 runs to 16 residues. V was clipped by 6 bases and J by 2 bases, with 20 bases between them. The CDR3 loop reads CASSLYPGPNPYEQYF. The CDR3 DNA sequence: TGTGCCAGCAGCCTGTATCCGGGACCGAACCCCTACGAGCAGTACTTC.

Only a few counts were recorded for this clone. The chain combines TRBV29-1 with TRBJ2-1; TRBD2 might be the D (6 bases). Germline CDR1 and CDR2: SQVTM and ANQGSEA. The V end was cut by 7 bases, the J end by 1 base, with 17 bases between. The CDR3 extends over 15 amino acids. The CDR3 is CSAAGSGPSYNEQFF. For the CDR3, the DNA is TGCAGCGCCGCTGGTAGCGGACCGTCCTACAATGAGCAGTTCTTC.